Listed here is a single T cell receptor beta chain. The data derive from a study of blood T cell repertoires in COVID-19. Study context: Specimens from acute and convalescent COVID-19 originated in the United States, Italy and Spain. PBMCs, B-cell-depleted T cells, or T cells provided the cDNA or gDNA that made up the material.

In germline, CDR1 is SQVTM, CDR2 ANQGSEA. V lost 4 bases, J lost 2 bases, and 9 bases lay in between. The CDR3 runs to 14 residues. Authors' processing steps: Using reference gene primer amplification, nucleated cell counts were estimated. TCRdb keeps only in-frame clones here, not all; method: immunoSEQ multiplex PCR. That table gives V, J and clone size, and the DNA gave D and trimming. The sample carries about 180,000 clones, roughly 87% recorded once. The study drew participants aged about 18 to 89 years from approximately 23 US areas. Sample: PBMCs or T cells enriched from blood (not recorded which). This receptor was identified in a human donor with acute COVID-19. The donor label of this sample is uncertain. The chain joins TRBV29-1 to TRBJ2-6; D remains unclear. CDR3 loop: CSVVGEAGANVLTF. DNA of the CDR3: TGCAGCGTTGTAGGAGAGGCTGGGGCCAACGTCCTGACTTTC. The whole variable domain, filled in from reference TRBV29-1 and TRBJ2-6, reads SAVISQKPSRDICQRGTSLTIQCQVDSQVTMMFWYRQQPGQSLTLIATANQGSEATYESGFVIDKFPISRPNLTFSTLTVSNMSPEDSSIYLCSVVGEAGANVLTFGAGSRLTVL.